Below are 5 T cell receptor beta chains sequenced from a single sample in a study of blood T cell repertoires in COVID-19. Assay: immunoSEQ multiplex PCR; the TCRdb copy retains only in-frame clones and omits some. The sample contains roughly 27,000 clones, around nine tenths of which appear only once. The specimen was peripheral blood. Receptors originate from a human donor with active COVID-19. The donor label of this sample is uncertain.

For the CDR3, the DNA is TGTGCCAGCAGCTTAGATCAGGGGAGCTCTGAAGCTTTCTTT. As protein: CASSLDQGSSEAFF. This rearrangement joins TRBV7-8 to TRBJ1-1, with D possibly being TRBD1 (6 bases). The CDR3 sequence is 14 residues long. V gave up 1 base and J gave up 6 bases, with 12 bases separating them. Looked up from germline, CDR1 is SGHVS and CDR2 is FQNEAQ.

The J gene is TRBJ2-7, the V gene TRBV5-5, with TRBD1 as a possible D gene (5 bases). CDR1 is SGHKS, CDR2 YYEKEE, per germline (reference sequence). Deletions cut 0 bases from V and 3 bases from J, with 10 bases between. The CDR3 covers 14 residues. The CDR3: CASSLDRLYYEQYF. Here the CDR3 DNA reads TGTGCCAGCAGCTTGGACAGGCTGTACTACGAGCAGTACTTC. The whole variable domain, remainder taken from reference TRBV5-5 and TRBJ2-7, is DAGVTQSPTHLIKTRGQQVTLRCSPISGHKSVSWYQQVLGQGPQFIFQYYEKEERGRGNFPDRFSARQFPNYSSELNVNALLLGDSALYLCASSLDRLYYEQYFGPGTRLTVT.

The chain employs TRBV7-3 and TRBJ1-3; 8 nucleotides match TRBD1. This CDR3 is built from 14 residues. Germline trimming cut 4 bases from V and 3 bases from J; bases unmatched to any gene: 2. Germline V CDR1 and CDR2: SGHTA, FQGTGA. CDR3 protein: CASSSTGVGNTIYF. DNA for the CDR3: TGTGCCAGCAGCTCGACAGGGGTTGGAAACACCATATATTTT.

This clone was seen only once. The chain has TRBV7-8 and TRBJ2-2; D might be TRBD1 (5 bases). CDR3 length: 13 residues. The V gene lost 5 bases and the J gene lost 6 bases, with 10 bases spanning the gap. CDR1 and CDR2 (germline): SGHVS, FQNEAQ. The CDR3 region is CASSPPRAGELFF. The CDR3 DNA follows: TGTGCCAGCAGCCCCCCCAGGGCCGGGGAGCTGTTTTTT.

V usage is TRBV7-2 and J usage is TRBJ2-2; the match to TRBD2 covers 11 bases. Germline V gives CDR1 SGHTA, CDR2 FQGNSA. V lost 2 bases, J lost 1 base, and 3 bases stayed unmatched. This CDR3 comprises 17 residues. Written as DNA, the CDR3 is TGTGCCAGCAGCTTAACTAGCGGGGGAGGGAACACCGGGGAGCTGTTTTTT. Its protein product is CASSLTSGGGNTGELFF. Using reference TRBV7-2 and TRBJ2-2 for the parts outside the CDR3, the full variable domain is GAGVSQSPSNKVTEKGKDVELRCDPISGHTALYWYRQSLGQGLEFLIYFQGNSAPDKSGLPSDRFSAERTGGSVSTLTIQRTQQEDSAVYLCASSLTSGGGNTGELFFGEGSRLTVL.